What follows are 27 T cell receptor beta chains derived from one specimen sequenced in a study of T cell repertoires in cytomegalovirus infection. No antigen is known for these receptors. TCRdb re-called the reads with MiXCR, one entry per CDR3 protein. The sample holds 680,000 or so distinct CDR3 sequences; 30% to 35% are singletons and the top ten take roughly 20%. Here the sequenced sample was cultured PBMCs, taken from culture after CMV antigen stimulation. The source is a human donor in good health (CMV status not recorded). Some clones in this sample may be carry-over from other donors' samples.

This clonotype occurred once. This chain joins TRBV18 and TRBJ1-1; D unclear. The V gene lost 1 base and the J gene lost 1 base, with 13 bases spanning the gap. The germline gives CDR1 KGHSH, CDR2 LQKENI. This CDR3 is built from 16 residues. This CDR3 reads CASSPLQGKWNTEAFF. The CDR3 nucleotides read TGTGCCAGCTCACCACTTCAAGGGAAATGGAACACTGAAGCTTTCTTT.

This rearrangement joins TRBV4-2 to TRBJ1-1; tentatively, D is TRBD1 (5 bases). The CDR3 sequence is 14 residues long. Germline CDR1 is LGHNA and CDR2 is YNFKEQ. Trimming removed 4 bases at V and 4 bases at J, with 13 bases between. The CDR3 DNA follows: TGTGCCAGCAGCCGCCAGGAGGGGCCCACTGAAGCTTTCTTT. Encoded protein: CASSRQEGPTEAFF.

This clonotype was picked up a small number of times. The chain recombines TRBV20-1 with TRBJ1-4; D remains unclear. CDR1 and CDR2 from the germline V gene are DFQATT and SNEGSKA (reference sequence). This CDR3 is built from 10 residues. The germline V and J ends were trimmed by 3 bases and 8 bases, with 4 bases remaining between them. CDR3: CSASGEKLFF. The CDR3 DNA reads TGCAGTGCTAGTGGGGAAAAACTGTTTTTT.

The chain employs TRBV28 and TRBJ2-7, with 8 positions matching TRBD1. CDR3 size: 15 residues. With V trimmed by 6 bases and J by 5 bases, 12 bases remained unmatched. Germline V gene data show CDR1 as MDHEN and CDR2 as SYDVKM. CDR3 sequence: CASSFPPTGVNEQYF. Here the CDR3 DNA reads TGTGCCAGCAGCTTCCCCCCGACAGGGGTGAACGAGCAGTACTTC. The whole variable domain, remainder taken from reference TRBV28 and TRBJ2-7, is DVKVTQSSRYLVKRTGEKVFLECVQDMDHENMFWYRQDPGLGLRLIYFSYDVKMKEKGDIPEGYSVSREKKERFSLILESASTNQTSMYLCASSFPPTGVNEQYFGPGTRLTVT.

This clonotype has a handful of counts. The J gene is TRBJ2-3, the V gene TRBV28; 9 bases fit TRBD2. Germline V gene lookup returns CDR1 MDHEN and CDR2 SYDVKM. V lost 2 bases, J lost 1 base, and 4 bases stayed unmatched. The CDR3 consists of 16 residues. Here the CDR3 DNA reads TGTGCCAGCAGTTTAGAAGAGCGGGGGGGCACAGATACGCAGTATTTT. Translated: CASSLEERGGTDTQYF. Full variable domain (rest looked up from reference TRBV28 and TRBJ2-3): DVKVTQSSRYLVKRTGEKVFLECVQDMDHENMFWYRQDPGLGLRLIYFSYDVKMKEKGDIPEGYSVSREKKERFSLILESASTNQTSMYLCASSLEERGGTDTQYFGPGTRLTVL.

The CDR3 reads CASSLDRRELFF. The CDR3 nucleotides are TGTGCCAGCAGCTTAGATCGTCGGGAGCTGTTTTTT. The V gene is TRBV11-2, the J gene TRBJ2-2; D is unclear. Germline-derived CDR1 and CDR2 are SGHAT and FQNNGV. Trimming pared 0 bases from V and 9 bases from J, leaving 5 bases between. This CDR3 has 12 residues. The variable domain in full, completed from reference TRBV11-2 and TRBJ2-2, reads EAGVAQSPRYKIIEKRQSVAFWCNPISGHATLYWYQQILGQGPKLLIQFQNNGVVDDSQLPKDRFSAERLKGVDSTLKIQPAKLEDSAVYLCASSLDRRELFFGEGSRLTVL.

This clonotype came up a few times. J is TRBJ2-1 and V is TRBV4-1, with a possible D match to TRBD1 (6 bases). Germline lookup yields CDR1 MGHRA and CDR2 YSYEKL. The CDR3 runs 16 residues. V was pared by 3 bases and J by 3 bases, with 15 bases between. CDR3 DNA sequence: TGCGCCAGCAGCCAGGGGCTCAGGGGATTCTACAATGAGCAGTTCTTC. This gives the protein CASSQGLRGFYNEQFF.

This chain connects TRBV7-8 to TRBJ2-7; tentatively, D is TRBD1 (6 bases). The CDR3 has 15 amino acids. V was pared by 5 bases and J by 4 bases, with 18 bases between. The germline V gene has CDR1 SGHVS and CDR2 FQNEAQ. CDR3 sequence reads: CASSPRGIEAYEQYF. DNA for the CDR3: TGTGCCAGCAGCCCGAGGGGGATAGAAGCATACGAGCAGTACTTC. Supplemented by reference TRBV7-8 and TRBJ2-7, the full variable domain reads GAGVSQSPRYKVAKRGQDVALRCDPISGHVSLFWYQQALGQGPEFLTYFQNEAQLDKSGLPSDRFFAERPEGSVSTLKIQRTQQEDSAVYLCASSPRGIEAYEQYFGPGTRLTVT.

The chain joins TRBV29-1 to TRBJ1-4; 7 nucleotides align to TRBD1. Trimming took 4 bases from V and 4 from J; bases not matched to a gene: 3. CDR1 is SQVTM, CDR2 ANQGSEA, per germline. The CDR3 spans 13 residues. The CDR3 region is CSVGGTDNEKLFF. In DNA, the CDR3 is TGCAGCGTTGGCGGGACAGATAATGAAAAACTGTTTTTT.

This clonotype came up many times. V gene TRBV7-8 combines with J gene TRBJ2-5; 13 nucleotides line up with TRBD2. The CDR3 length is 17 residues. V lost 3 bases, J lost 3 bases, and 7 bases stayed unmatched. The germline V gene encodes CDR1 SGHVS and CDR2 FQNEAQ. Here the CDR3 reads CASSFRATSGGKETQYF. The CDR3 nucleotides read TGTGCCAGCAGCTTCCGAGCGACTAGCGGGGGGAAAGAGACCCAGTACTTC.

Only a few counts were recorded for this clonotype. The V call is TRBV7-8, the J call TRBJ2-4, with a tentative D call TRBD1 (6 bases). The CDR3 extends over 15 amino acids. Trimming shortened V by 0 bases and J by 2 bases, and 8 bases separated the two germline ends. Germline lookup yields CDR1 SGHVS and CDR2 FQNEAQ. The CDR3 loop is CASSLAGHPKNIQYF. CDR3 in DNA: TGTGCCAGCAGCTTAGCGGGACACCCCAAAAACATTCAGTACTTC.

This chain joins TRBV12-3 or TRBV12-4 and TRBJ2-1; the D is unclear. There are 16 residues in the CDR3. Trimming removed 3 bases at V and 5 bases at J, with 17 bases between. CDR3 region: CASSLPANGYHNEQFF. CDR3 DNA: TGTGCCAGCAGTTTGCCCGCCAATGGTTACCACAATGAGCAGTTCTTC.

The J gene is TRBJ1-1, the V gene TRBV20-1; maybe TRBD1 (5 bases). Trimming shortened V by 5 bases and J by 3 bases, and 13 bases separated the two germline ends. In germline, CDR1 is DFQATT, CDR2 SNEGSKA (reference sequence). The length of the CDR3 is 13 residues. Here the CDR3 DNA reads TGCAGTGCTGGACCGAAACAGGACACTGAAGCTTTCTTT. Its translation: CSAGPKQDTEAFF.

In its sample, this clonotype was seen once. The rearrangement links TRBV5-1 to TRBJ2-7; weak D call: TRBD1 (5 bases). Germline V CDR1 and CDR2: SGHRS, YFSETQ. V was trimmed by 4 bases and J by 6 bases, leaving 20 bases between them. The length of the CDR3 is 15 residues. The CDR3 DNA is TGCGCCAGCAGCAGGGGCCAAGGGGCGGTTGTCGAGCAGTACTTC. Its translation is CASSRGQGAVVEQYF. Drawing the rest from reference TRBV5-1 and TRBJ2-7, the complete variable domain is KAGVTQTPRYLIKTRGQQVTLSCSPISGHRSVSWYQQTPGQGLQFLFEYFSETQRNKGNFPGRFSGRQFSNSRSEMNVSTLELGDSALYLCASSRGQGAVVEQYFGPGTRLTVT.

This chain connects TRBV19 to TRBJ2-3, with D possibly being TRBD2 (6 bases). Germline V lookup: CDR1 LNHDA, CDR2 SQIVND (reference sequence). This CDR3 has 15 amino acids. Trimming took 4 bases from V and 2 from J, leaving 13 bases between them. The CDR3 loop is CASSTIADNTDTQYF. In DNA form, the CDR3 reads TGTGCCAGTAGTACTATAGCGGACAACACAGATACGCAGTATTTT. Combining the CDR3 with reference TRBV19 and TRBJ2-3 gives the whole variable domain DGGITQSPKYLFRKEGQNVTLSCEQNLNHDAMYWYRQDPGQGLRLIYYSQIVNDFQKGDIAEGYSVSREKKESFPLTVTSAQKNPTAFYLCASSTIADNTDTQYFGPGTRLTVL.

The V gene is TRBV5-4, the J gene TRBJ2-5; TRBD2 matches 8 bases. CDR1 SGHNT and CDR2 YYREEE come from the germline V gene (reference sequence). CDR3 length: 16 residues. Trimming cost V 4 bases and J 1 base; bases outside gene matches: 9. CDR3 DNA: TGTGCCAGCAGCCTAAATAGCGGGGTCGCCCAAGAGACCCAGTACTTC. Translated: CASSLNSGVAQETQYF.

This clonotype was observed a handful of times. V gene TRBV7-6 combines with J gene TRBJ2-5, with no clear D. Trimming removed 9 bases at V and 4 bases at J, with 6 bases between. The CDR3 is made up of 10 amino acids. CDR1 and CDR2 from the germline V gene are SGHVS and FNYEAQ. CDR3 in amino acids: CASALETQYF. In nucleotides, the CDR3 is TGTGCCAGTGCGCTAGAGACCCAGTACTTC. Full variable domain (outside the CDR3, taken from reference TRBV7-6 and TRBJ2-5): GAGVSQSPRYKVTKRGQDVALRCDPISGHVSLYWYRQALGQGPEFLTYFNYEAQQDKSGLPNDRFSAERPEGSISTLTIQRTEQRDSAMYRCASALETQYFGPGTRLLVL.

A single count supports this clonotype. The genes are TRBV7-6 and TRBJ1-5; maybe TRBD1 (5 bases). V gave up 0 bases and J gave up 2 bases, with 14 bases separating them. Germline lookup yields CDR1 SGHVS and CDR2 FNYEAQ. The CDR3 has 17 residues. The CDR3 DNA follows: TGTGCCAGCAGCTTAGCGATGCCGGGGGGGGGCAATCAGCCCCAGCATTTT. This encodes CASSLAMPGGGNQPQHF.

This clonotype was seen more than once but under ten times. The DNA for the CDR3 is TGTGCCAGCAGTACCTTCAGGGGGCCCTACAATGAGCAGTTCTTC. This gives the protein CASSTFRGPYNEQFF. The chain combines TRBV6-5 with TRBJ2-1; 8 bases agree with TRBD1. The CDR3 has 15 residues. With 5 bases clipped from V and 2 bases from J, the junction kept 5 bases outside the gene matches. Germline V gives CDR1 MNHEY, CDR2 SVGAGI.

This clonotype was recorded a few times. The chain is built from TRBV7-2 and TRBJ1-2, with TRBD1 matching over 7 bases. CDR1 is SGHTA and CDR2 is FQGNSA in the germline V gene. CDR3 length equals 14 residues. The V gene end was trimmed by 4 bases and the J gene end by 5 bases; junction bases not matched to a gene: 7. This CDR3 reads CASSSARDRYGYTF. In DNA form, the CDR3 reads TGTGCCAGCAGCTCGGCCCGGGACAGATATGGCTACACCTTC.

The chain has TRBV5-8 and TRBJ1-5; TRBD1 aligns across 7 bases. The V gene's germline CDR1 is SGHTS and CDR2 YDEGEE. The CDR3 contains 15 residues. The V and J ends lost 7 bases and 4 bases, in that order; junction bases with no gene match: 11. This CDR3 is CASVGTDLSNQPQHF. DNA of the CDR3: TGTGCCAGCGTAGGGACAGACCTCTCGAATCAGCCCCAGCATTTT.

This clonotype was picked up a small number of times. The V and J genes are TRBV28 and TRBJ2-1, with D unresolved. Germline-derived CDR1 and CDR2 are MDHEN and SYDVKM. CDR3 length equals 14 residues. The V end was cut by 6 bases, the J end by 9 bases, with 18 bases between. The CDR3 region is CASSSQAIGTEQFF. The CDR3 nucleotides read TGTGCCAGCAGCTCCCAAGCAATAGGAACTGAGCAGTTCTTC.

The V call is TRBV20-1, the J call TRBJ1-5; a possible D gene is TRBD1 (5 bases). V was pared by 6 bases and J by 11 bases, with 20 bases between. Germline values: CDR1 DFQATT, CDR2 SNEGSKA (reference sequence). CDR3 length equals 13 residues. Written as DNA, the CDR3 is TGCAGTGCCAAGCCGACAGAAAACCCCGCCCAGCATTTT. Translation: CSAKPTENPAQHF.

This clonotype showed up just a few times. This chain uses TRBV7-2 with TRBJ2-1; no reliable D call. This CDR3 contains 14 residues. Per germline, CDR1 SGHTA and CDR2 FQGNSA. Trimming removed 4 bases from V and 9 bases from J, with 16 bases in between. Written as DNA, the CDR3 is TGTGCCAGCAGCTCCCGGACGCCCCCGATTGAGCAGTTCTTC. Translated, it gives CASSSRTPPIEQFF.

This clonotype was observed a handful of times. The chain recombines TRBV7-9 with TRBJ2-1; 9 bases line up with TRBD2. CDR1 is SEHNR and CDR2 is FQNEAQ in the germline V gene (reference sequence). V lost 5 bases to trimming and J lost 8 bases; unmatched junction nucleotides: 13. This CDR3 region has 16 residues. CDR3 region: CASSDEGRLAVDEQFF. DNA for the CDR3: TGTGCCAGCAGCGATGAGGGTCGACTAGCGGTGGATGAGCAGTTCTTC. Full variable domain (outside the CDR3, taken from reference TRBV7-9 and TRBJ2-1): DTGVSQNPRHKITKRGQNVTFRCDPISEHNRLYWYRQTLGQGPEFLTYFQNEAQLEKSRLLSDRFSAERPKGSFSTLEIQRTEQGDSAMYLCASSDEGRLAVDEQFFGPGTRLTVL.

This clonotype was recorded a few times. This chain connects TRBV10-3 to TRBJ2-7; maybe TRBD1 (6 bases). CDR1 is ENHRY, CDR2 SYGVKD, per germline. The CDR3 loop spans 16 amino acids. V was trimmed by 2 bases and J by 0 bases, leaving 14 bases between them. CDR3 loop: CAISEGGHLNSYEQYF. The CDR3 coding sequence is TGTGCCATCAGTGAGGGGGGACACCTGAACTCCTACGAGCAGTACTTC.

The CDR3 is CASSRDRPYSNQPQHF. In DNA, the CDR3 is TGTGCCAGCAGCCGGGACAGACCGTATAGCAATCAGCCCCAGCATTTT. The genes are TRBV12-3 or TRBV12-4 and TRBJ1-5; 7 nucleotides line up with TRBD1. Trimming cost V 6 bases and J 0 bases; bases outside gene matches: 8. The CDR3 loop spans 16 amino acids.